This is a list of T cell receptor beta chains from one sample in a study of blood T cells in healthy people across ages. TCRdb reanalysed the 5' RACE reads using MiXCR and keeps one entry per CDR3 protein. Of some 1,800,000 distinct CDR3 sequences listed, roughly 43% are singletons. The sequencing input was blood. These receptors were obtained from a human donor in good health. The CDR3 runs from the conserved cysteine through the conserved F or W. Each record gives: J gene, CDR3 length, clone size, V gene, D gene, CDR3 DNA, CDR3 protein. D genes are given only for firm matches. Clone size, where shown, is once, few, many, or a class for clones that have expanded.

TRBJ2-7 | 15 | many | TRBV15 | NA | TGTGCCACCAGCAGAGAGGGAGGTGATCGTTTCGAGCAGTACTTC | CATSREGGDRFEQYF
TRBJ1-2 | 15 | NA | TRBV5-1 | NA | TGCGCCAGCAGCTTGGCCGTGGACGGCAGCTATGGCTACACCTTC | CASSLAVDGSYGYTF
TRBJ2-1 | 13 | few | TRBV20-1 | TRBD1 | TGCAGTGCTACGGGACAGGCGGGGAATGAGCAGTTCTTC | CSATGQAGNEQFF
TRBJ2-7 | 13 | NA | TRBV29-1 | NA | TGCAGCGTTAGGGCCCTTGTGGGGTACGAGCAGTACTTC | CSVRALVGYEQYF
TRBJ1-1 | 13 | NA | TRBV20-1 | NA | TGCAGTGCCGGGAGAGGTTGGGGCACTGAAGCTTTCTTT | CSAGRGWGTEAFF
TRBJ2-5 | 14 | NA | TRBV6-5 | TRBD1 | TGTGCCAGCAGTTACTCGAGGACAGGGGAGACCCAGTACTTC | CASSYSRTGETQYF
TRBJ2-5 | 12 | NA | TRBV7-2 | NA | TGTGCCTGCAGCCACGGGTCTAGGACCCAGTACTTC | CACSHGSRTQYF
TRBJ2-4 | 14 | many | TRBV9 | TRBD2 | TGTGCCAGCAGCGTAGCGGTACTAGCGGACATTCAGTACTTC | CASSVAVLADIQYF
TRBJ2-5 | 16 | few | TRBV6-2/TRBV6-3 | TRBD1 | TGTGCCAGCAGTTACCGCCTCGAGGGGGCCCAAGAGACCCAGTACTTC | CASSYRLEGAQETQYF
TRBJ1-2 | 14 | few | TRBV9 | NA | TGTGCCAGCAGCGGATCAGGGAGGGTGTATGGCTACACCTTC | CASSGSGRVYGYTF
TRBJ2-7 | 14 | few | TRBV6-1 | TRBD1 | TGTGCCAGCAGCCCCCGGGACAGGGCTCGCGGGCAGTACTTC | CASSPRDRARGQYF
TRBJ2-2 | 17 | NA | TRBV5-1 | TRBD2 | TGCGCCAGCAGCTTGGAGGGAGGGGACGCGAACACCGGGGAGCTGTTTTTT | CASSLEGGDANTGELFF
TRBJ1-2 | 15 | NA | TRBV15 | TRBD1 | TGTGCCACCATTGCAGGCGGACAGGGTGAATATGGCTACACCTTC | CATIAGGQGEYGYTF
TRBJ2-7 | 12 | few | TRBV4-3 | NA | TGCGCCAGCAGCCAAGTCTTTGGGGAGCAGTACTTC | CASSQVFGEQYF
TRBJ2-3 | 14 | NA | TRBV7-3 | TRBD1 | TGTGCCAGCAGCCAGACAGGGACCACAGATACGCAGTATTTT | CASSQTGTTDTQYF
TRBJ2-1 | 15 | NA | TRBV7-2 | TRBD1 | TGTGCCAGCAGCTTGACAGGGTCACTTCACAATGAGCAGTTCTTC | CASSLTGSLHNEQFF
TRBJ2-7 | 12 | many | TRBV28 | NA | TGTGCCAGCAGTTCCGCCTTCTACGAGCAGTACTTC | CASSSAFYEQYF
TRBJ1-2 | 13 | NA | TRBV9 | NA | TGTGCCAGCAGCGTAAGTCCCCTCGATGGCTACACCTTC | CASSVSPLDGYTF
TRBJ1-1 | 15 | NA | TRBV6-5 | TRBD1 | TGTGCCAGCAGTTACGAGGGCAGGGGGCTAAAAGTAGCTTTCTTT | CASSYEGRGLKVAFF
TRBJ2-3 | 16 | NA | TRBV10-3 | NA | TGTGCCATCAGTGAGTCAAGGCGGGGTAGCACAGATACGCAGTATTTT | CAISESRRGSTDTQYF
TRBJ1-2 | 15 | NA | TRBV7-2 | TRBD1 | TGTGCCAGCAGCACCCGACAGGGGTGGGATGGTGGCTACACCTTC | CASSTRQGWDGGYTF
TRBJ2-7 | 15 | few | TRBV7-2 | NA | TGTGCCAGCAGCTTAGATTATTTAGGGAACTACGGGCAGTACTTC | CASSLDYLGNYGQYF
TRBJ1-2 | 17 | NA | TRBV29-1 | NA | TGCAGCGTCTCCATCCCGTCGGGAAAAGCGGAGAACTATGGCTACACCTTC | CSVSIPSGKAENYGYTF
TRBJ1-5 | 12 | NA | TRBV28 | NA | TGTGCCAGCAGTTCGGGACCCCGGGCCCAGCATTTT | CASSSGPRAQHF
TRBJ1-1 | 14 | NA | TRBV6-5 | NA | TGTGCCAGCATGGGGAGGGGTTTGGGCACTGAAGCTTTCTTT | CASMGRGLGTEAFF
TRBJ1-3 | 12 | NA | TRBV2 | NA | TGTGCCAGAGTTTCGAATGGAAACACCATATATTTT | CARVSNGNTIYF
TRBJ1-2 | 14 | few | TRBV12-3/TRBV12-4 | NA | TGTGCCAGCAGTTTTAGCGTAACAGGGTATGGCTACACCTTC | CASSFSVTGYGYTF
TRBJ2-1 | 14 | NA | TRBV29-1 | TRBD2 | TGCAGCGCCCTAGCGGGGGCTTTGGCGAACGGGCAGTTCTTC | CSALAGALANGQFF
TRBJ1-2 | 16 | NA | TRBV24-1 | TRBD1 | TGTGCCACCAGTGATTGGAGGACAGGGGAGGGGTATGGCTACACCTTC | CATSDWRTGEGYGYTF
TRBJ2-1 | 19 | NA | TRBV7-8 | TRBD2 | TGTGCCAGCAGCCCCCCCCTAGCGGGGGCCCTTTCCACGCACAATGAGCAGTTCTTC | CASSPPLAGALSTHNEQFF
TRBJ1-2 | 15 | NA | TRBV27 | NA | TGTGCCAGCAGTTTACGGACCGGGACTTTAGGTGGCTACACCTTC | CASSLRTGTLGGYTF
TRBJ2-7 | 16 | NA | TRBV6-6 | NA | TGTGCCAGCAGTTACAGTATGGGCAGGGAATGGTACGAGCAGTACTTC | CASSYSMGREWYEQYF
TRBJ1-1 | 13 | few | TRBV20-1 | TRBD1 | TGCAGTTACAACAGGGGGCGAATCACTGAAGCTTTCTTT | CSYNRGRITEAFF
TRBJ1-5 | 16 | NA | TRBV12-3/TRBV12-4 | NA | TGTGCCAGCAGTGGAGGGACCGCTTATAGCAATCAGCCTCAGCATTTT | CASSGGTAYSNQPQHF
TRBJ2-1 | 21 | NA | TRBV7-8 | TRBD2 | TGTGCCAGCAGCCGGGACACCCGGAGGGCTAGCGGGGGGGTAAGCTACAATGAGCGGTTCTTC | CASSRDTRRASGGVSYNERFF
TRBJ2-1 | 15 | NA | TRBV20-1 | TRBD2 | TGCAGTGCGGATTGGACTAGCGGGGGGGCTTGGGAGCAGTTCTTC | CSADWTSGGAWEQFF
TRBJ1-1 | 12 | NA | TRBV20-1 | NA | TGCAGTGCGTCCTATGTTGCCACTGAAGCTTTCTTT | CSASYVATEAFF
TRBJ2-7 | 9 | once | TRBV29-1 | NA | TGCAGAGACATCTACGAGCAGTACTTC | CRDIYEQYF
TRBJ1-2 | 14 | NA | TRBV20-1 | NA | TGCAGTGCTAGACCCCAAGGAGCCCACTATGGCTACACCTTC | CSARPQGAHYGYTF
TRBJ1-2 | 14 | once | TRBV28 | TRBD1 | TGTGCCAGCTCGACAGGGCCGGGGAGCTATGGCTACACCTTC | CASSTGPGSYGYTF
TRBJ1-2 | 16 | few | TRBV14 | NA | TGTGCCACCCGTTACGGGGGCCTCCGGGCTAACTATGGCTACACCTTC | CATRYGGLRANYGYTF
TRBJ1-4 | 13 | few | TRBV29-1 | NA | TGCAGCGCAGAACAGGGAGGAACTGAAAAACTGTTTTTT | CSAEQGGTEKLFF
TRBJ2-5 | 14 | NA | TRBV7-9 | TRBD2 | TGTGCCAGCAGCCCCCGTGGGGGGGTCAGGGAGCAGTACTTC | CASSPRGGVREQYF
TRBJ1-2 | 13 | NA | TRBV29-1 | NA | TGCAGCGTTGCGTACCTTAAGGACTATGGCTACACCTTC | CSVAYLKDYGYTF
TRBJ2-1 | 13 | few | TRBV20-1 | NA | TGCAGTGCTAGGGGGGACAATCGGAATGAGCAGTTCTTC | CSARGDNRNEQFF
TRBJ2-1 | 13 | few | TRBV29-1 | NA | TGCAGCGTTGATACCGGGGGCGGCTACGAGCAGTTCTTC | CSVDTGGGYEQFF
TRBJ1-1 | 16 | NA | TRBV12-3/TRBV12-4 | NA | TGTGCCAGCAGCCTCGTGGGAGGGCTCGCCTCTGAGGGAACTTTCTTT | CASSLVGGLASEGTFF
TRBJ2-5 | 12 | many | TRBV29-1 | NA | TGCAGCGTTGGGACTCCCCAAGAGACCCAGTACTTC | CSVGTPQETQYF
TRBJ2-7 | 13 | NA | TRBV15 | NA | TGTGCCACCAGCAGCAGGGCTCGGAACGAGCAGTACTTC | CATSSRARNEQYF
TRBJ1-4 | 16 | NA | TRBV28 | NA | TGTGCCAGCAGTTCCCTGAGGATCTCAACTAATGAAAAACTGTTTTTT | CASSSLRISTNEKLFF
TRBJ1-2 | 16 | few | TRBV7-9 | TRBD1 | TGTGCCTGCAGCGCCGTATCTGGACAGGGGAGCTATGGCTACACCTTC | CACSAVSGQGSYGYTF
TRBJ1-2 | 13 | NA | TRBV7-2 | TRBD1 | TGTGCCAGCAGCAAACAGGGGACCTATGGCTACACCTTC | CASSKQGTYGYTF
TRBJ1-2 | 15 | few | TRBV5-1 | NA | TGCGCCAGCAGCTTGGATTTTCAGAGGGAAGACGGCTACACCTTC | CASSLDFQREDGYTF
TRBJ2-1 | 13 | few | TRBV20-1 | NA | TGCAGTGTTGGCGGGGGACATTACAATGAGCAGTTCTTC | CSVGGGHYNEQFF